Each of the 21 T cell receptor beta chains below was sequenced from the same sample in a study of blood T cell repertoires in COVID-19. The method was immunoSEQ multiplex PCR; TCRdb's version includes in-frame clones alone and lacks a portion of them. The top ten hold under 11% of the sample, which has about 370,000 clones, about 87% seen once. Sequencing was carried out using peripheral blood. The source is a woman in her thirties with COVID-19, enrolled during active disease.

CDR3 protein: CASSQQLTGSDEQFF. The CDR3 DNA is TGTGCCAGCAGCCAACAATTGACGGGGAGCGATGAGCAGTTCTTC. The chain couples TRBV3-1 (or the pseudogene TRBV3-2) to TRBJ2-1, with a tentative D call TRBD2 (5 bases). Germline assignment: CDR1 LGHDT and CDR2 YNNKEL (reference sequence). The CDR3 contains 15 residues. Trimming took off 2 bases at V and 8 bases at J, with 16 bases between the two ends.

The V gene is TRBV28, the J gene TRBJ2-1, with D perhaps matching TRBD1 (5 bases). Trimming stripped 7 bases from V and 5 bases from J, with 18 bases between. This CDR3 is 15 amino acids long. The V gene's germline CDR1 is MDHEN and CDR2 SYDVKM. CDR3 DNA sequence: TGTGCCAGCACCAGAGACAGCCTGGTCAACAATGAGCAGTTCTTC. Translating gives CASTRDSLVNNEQFF.

The rearrangement uses TRBV19 and TRBJ1-1, with 10 bases fitting TRBD1. Trimming cost V 4 bases and J 7 bases; bases outside gene matches: 9. Germline V gene data show CDR1 as LNHDA and CDR2 as SQIVND (reference sequence). The CDR3 sequence is 15 residues long. The CDR3 sequence: CASSTRPGQGYEAFF. In DNA form, the CDR3 reads TGTGCCAGTAGTACCAGACCGGGACAGGGGTATGAAGCTTTCTTT.

V and J are TRBV7-2 and TRBJ1-5, with D possibly matching TRBD1 (5 bases). Per germline, CDR1 SGHTA and CDR2 FQGNSA. Trimming stripped 5 bases from V and 1 base from J, with 12 bases between. CDR3 length equals 15 residues. In DNA, the CDR3 is TGTGCCAGCAGCCTAGGGGAGAGAAGCAATCAGCCCCAGCATTTT. Amino acid sequence: CASSLGERSNQPQHF.

CDR3: CASSATGGWSGANVLTF. In DNA form, the CDR3 reads TGTGCCAGCAGTGCGACAGGGGGCTGGTCTGGGGCCAACGTCCTGACTTTC. V and J are TRBV6-4 and TRBJ2-6, with TRBD1 identical over 10 bases. Germline V gene lookup returns CDR1 MRHNA and CDR2 SNTAGT. The ends lost 4 bases at V and 1 base at J; junction bases unmatched: 4. CDR3 length: 17 amino acids.

The CDR3 spells CASTGVAGSYNEQFF. CDR3 DNA: TGCGCCAGCACTGGGGTAGCGGGCTCCTACAATGAGCAGTTCTTC. The chain recombines TRBV5-1 with TRBJ2-1; 7 nucleotides agree with TRBD2. The CDR3 covers 15 residues. Germline-derived CDR1 and CDR2 are SGHRS and YFSETQ. Unmatched junction bases numbered 6, after V lost 6 bases and J lost 0 bases.

This clone was counted a single time. This sequence joins TRBV30 and TRBJ1-2; D gene unclear. CDR1 and CDR2 (germline): GTSNPN, SVGIG (reference sequence). V was shortened by 2 bases and J by 4 bases, with 5 bases between the two germline ends. CDR3 length: 11 amino acids. The CDR3 DNA reads as TGTGCCTGGAGTCGGGGCTATGGCTACACCTTC. This encodes CAWSRGYGYTF. Drawing the rest from reference TRBV30 and TRBJ1-2, the complete variable domain is SQTIHQWPATLVQPVGSPLSLECTVEGTSNPNLYWYRQAAGRGLQLLFYSVGIGQISSEVPQNLSASRPQDRQFILSSKKLLLSDSGFYLCAWSRGYGYTFGSGTRLTVV.

The chain couples TRBV15 to TRBJ1-1, with D maybe TRBD1 (5 bases). Trimming left V 0 bases short and J 4 bases short, with 12 bases between. The CDR3 runs to 15 residues. From germline, CDR1 is LNHNV and CDR2 YYDKDF (reference sequence). For the CDR3, the DNA is TGTGCCACCAGCAGAGATGGGGGGAGGTTCACTGAAGCTTTCTTT. The encoded protein is CATSRDGGRFTEAFF.

The V gene is TRBV4-1, the J gene TRBJ2-1; 8 bases line up with TRBD2. V dropped 0 bases and J dropped 9; count of bases not matched to a gene: 25. Germline CDR1 is MGHRA and CDR2 is YSYEKL. CDR3 length equals 21 residues. CDR3 residues: CASSQDFLTSGAVQERIEQFF. CDR3 sequence (DNA): TGCGCCAGCAGCCAAGATTTTCTTACTAGCGGAGCGGTTCAGGAAAGGATTGAGCAGTTCTTC.

There are a few counts of this clone. The chain employs TRBV7-9 and TRBJ2-6, with D perhaps TRBD2 (5 bases). The germline CDR1 and CDR2 sequences are SEHNR and FQNEAQ (reference sequence). The CDR3 loop spans 15 amino acids. V lost 4 bases to trimming and J lost 4 bases, with 11 bases between them. The CDR3: CASSSPRGGANVLTF. In nucleotides, the CDR3 is TGTGCCAGCAGCTCCCCTCGCGGGGGGGCCAACGTCCTGACTTTC.

The chain couples TRBV2 to TRBJ2-3, with 11 bases that match TRBD2. The CDR3 is 15 residues long. Germline V lookup: CDR1 SNHLY, CDR2 FYNNEI. Trimming at V came to 3 bases and at J to 5 bases, leaving 4 bases not matched to a gene. CDR3 sequence (DNA): TGTGCCAGCAGTGATGGGCTAGCGGGAGGAGATACGCAGTATTTT. Its translation: CASSDGLAGGDTQYF.

The chain joins TRBV5-1 to TRBJ1-2; D uncertain. Germline V gene lookup returns CDR1 SGHRS and CDR2 YFSETQ. With 1 base removed from V and 3 bases from J, the gap between germline ends came to 7 bases. The CDR3 is made up of 13 amino acids. CDR3 nucleotide sequence: TGCGCCAGCAGCTTGACCGCGGACTATGGCTACACCTTC. Translating gives CASSLTADYGYTF.

This clone was seen only once. The V and J genes are TRBV24-1 and TRBJ1-1; the match to TRBD1 covers 7 bases. CDR1 is KGHDR and CDR2 is SFDVKD in the germline V gene. V shed 4 bases, J shed 5 bases, and the junction held 3 bases outside the gene matches. The CDR3 consists of 13 residues. This CDR3 reads CATSENRGTEAFF. In DNA form, the CDR3 reads TGTGCCACCAGTGAGAACAGGGGTACTGAAGCTTTCTTT.

The V and J genes are TRBV28 and TRBJ2-6; unclear D gene. This CDR3 has 15 amino acids. Trimming cost V 8 bases and J 5 bases, with 16 bases left between them. In germline, CDR1 is MDHEN, CDR2 SYDVKM. This CDR3 reads CASSPPQQRANVLTF. The CDR3 nucleotides read TGTGCCAGCTCCCCGCCCCAACAGCGGGCCAACGTCCTGACTTTC.

V and J are TRBV9 and TRBJ2-7; 7 bases are a match to TRBD1. The CDR3 runs 15 residues. The germline CDR1 and CDR2 sequences are SGDLS and YYNGEE. V gave up 0 bases and J gave up 2 bases; unmatched junction bases: 5. The CDR3 is CASSVAGTATYEQYF. Here the CDR3 DNA reads TGTGCCAGCAGCGTAGCCGGGACAGCGACCTACGAGCAGTACTTC.

The sample holds one count of this clone. The chain joins TRBV10-3 to TRBJ2-1; 9 bases match TRBD2. J lost 9 bases, V lost 8 bases, and 11 bases had no gene match. In germline, CDR1 is ENHRY, CDR2 SYGVKD. The CDR3 consists of 14 residues. CDR3 residues: CAIGAGGLGGEQFF. The CDR3 DNA follows: TGTGCCATCGGGGCGGGAGGGCTTGGAGGTGAGCAGTTCTTC.

The chain joins TRBV10-1 to TRBJ2-2; D gene ambiguous. The V and J ends lost 3 bases and 1 base respectively, with 9 bases between them. The V gene's germline CDR1 is WNHNN and CDR2 SYGVQD (reference sequence). This CDR3 contains 15 residues. The CDR3 DNA sequence: TGCGCCAGCAGTGAAGTTACGGGGAACACCGGGGAGCTGTTTTTT. Translation gives CASSEVTGNTGELFF.

The rearrangement uses TRBV9 and TRBJ1-2, with D possibly TRBD1 on 5 matching bases. Trimming removed 0 bases from V and 4 bases from J, with 16 bases in between. This CDR3 region has 16 residues. CDR1 is SGDLS, CDR2 YYNGEE, per germline. The CDR3 region has the DNA TGTGCCAGCAGCGTAGATCCCCGGGGACTCCCCTATGGCTACACCTTC. The encoded protein is CASSVDPRGLPYGYTF.

The chain's CDR3 is CASSFSGSSGELFF. As DNA, the CDR3 is TGTGCCAGCAGCTTCTCGGGGAGCTCCGGGGAGCTGTTTTTT. The chain carries TRBV7-2 and TRBJ2-2; possibly TRBD2 for D (5 bases). The CDR3 has 14 residues. V dropped 3 bases and J dropped 6 bases, with 11 bases sitting between them. From germline, CDR1 is SGHTA and CDR2 FQGNSA.

The genes are TRBV29-1 and TRBJ1-2, with D hard to call. The ends were cut back, 2 bases at V and 2 bases at J, with 12 bases in the middle. CDR1 is SQVTM, CDR2 ANQGSEA, per germline. This CDR3 region has 14 residues. In DNA, the CDR3 is TGCAGCGTTGAATCGTGGGCCGGCAACTATGGCTACACCTTC. This encodes CSVESWAGNYGYTF. The entire variable domain, with the rest obtained from reference TRBV29-1 and TRBJ1-2, is as follows: SAVISQKPSRDICQRGTSLTIQCQVDSQVTMMFWYRQQPGQSLTLIATANQGSEATYESGFVIDKFPISRPNLTFSTLTVSNMSPEDSSIYLCSVESWAGNYGYTFGSGTRLTVV.

The chain joins TRBV6-5 to TRBJ1-2; 9 bases fit TRBD1. Germline V gives CDR1 MNHEY, CDR2 SVGAGI. The CDR3 runs 16 residues. The V segment lost 2 bases and the J segment 2 bases; nucleotides outside the gene matches: 6. The CDR3 sequence: CASSYQTGGWNYGYTF. The CDR3 DNA reads TGTGCCAGCAGTTACCAGACAGGGGGTTGGAACTATGGCTACACCTTC.